The 21 T cell receptor beta chains given below trace back to one sample, sequenced in a study of somatic mutations in cytotoxic T cells in rheumatoid arthritis. Sequencing was performed with immunoSEQ multiplex PCR; in TCRdb, only in-frame clones are kept and a portion is missing. The table has under 13,000 clones, about 69% seen once; the top ten hold roughly 34%. Material: CD8+ T cells sorted from blood. Source of these receptors: an adult with rheumatoid arthritis.

The rearrangement joins TRBV2 to TRBJ2-2; 7 nucleotides align to TRBD1. CDR1 is SNHLY, CDR2 FYNNEI, per germline. CDR3 length: 16 amino acids. Unmatched junction bases numbered 9, after V lost 4 bases and J lost 4 bases. The CDR3 region is CASSGFGTVGTGELFF. Written as DNA, the CDR3 is TGTGCCAGCAGTGGGTTCGGGACAGTGGGCACCGGGGAGCTGTTTTTT. The entire variable domain, with the rest obtained from reference TRBV2 and TRBJ2-2, is as follows: EPEVTQTPSHQVTQMGQEVILRCVPISNHLYFYWYRQILGQKVEFLVSFYNNEISEKSEIFDDQFSVERPDGSNFTLKIRSTKLEDSAMYFCASSGFGTVGTGELFFGEGSRLTVL.

V usage is TRBV2 and J usage is TRBJ2-7, with 8 bases aligning to TRBD2. This CDR3 is built from 13 residues. Trimming took 6 bases from V and 6 from J; bases not matched to a gene: 7. Looked up from germline, CDR1 is SNHLY and CDR2 is FYNNEI. The DNA for the CDR3 is TGTGCCAGCAGGCGGGGGGCTGGTCTCGAGCAGTACTTC. It encodes CASRRGAGLEQYF.

The chain combines TRBV7-8 with TRBJ2-1; 8 positions agree with TRBD1. V lost 2 bases, J lost 0 bases, and 6 bases stayed unmatched. Germline values: CDR1 SGHVS, CDR2 FQNEAQ. CDR3 length: 17 amino acids. The CDR3 DNA follows: TGTGCCAGCAGCTTATGGACAGGGACAAGCTCCTACAATGAGCAGTTCTTC. Translating it yields CASSLWTGTSSYNEQFF.

The CDR3 nucleotides read TGTGCCAGCAGTGTATCTAGTGCCACCTACGAGCAGTACTTC. Amino acids: CASSVSSATYEQYF. The rearrangement joins TRBV2 to TRBJ2-7; D gene uncertain. Trimming pared 4 bases from V and 2 bases from J, leaving 12 bases between. From germline, CDR1 is SNHLY and CDR2 FYNNEI. The CDR3 has 14 residues.

V usage is TRBV4-2 and J usage is TRBJ2-3; 7 bases are a match to TRBD1. CDR3 length: 16 amino acids. With V trimmed by 0 bases and J by 4 bases, 7 bases remained unmatched. The V gene's germline CDR1 is LGHNA and CDR2 YNFKEQ. DNA of the CDR3: TGTGCCAGCAGCCAAGATACGGGGCAGGGGGCAGATACGCAGTATTTT. It encodes CASSQDTGQGADTQYF.

CDR3 amino acids: CASSAQGKIYEQYF. The DNA for the CDR3 is TGTGCCAGCAGCGCCCAGGGGAAGATCTACGAGCAGTACTTC. The chain links TRBV9 to TRBJ2-7; tentatively, D is TRBD1 (6 bases). CDR1 and CDR2 from the germline V gene are SGDLS and YYNGEE. CDR3 length: 14 amino acids. Trimming took 3 bases from V and 3 from J, leaving 13 bases between them.

The chain carries TRBV7-3 and TRBJ1-5; 8 nucleotides match TRBD1. J gave up 6 bases and V 5 bases, and 9 bases lay outside the gene matches. Germline V gene data show CDR1 as SGHTA and CDR2 as FQGTGA. The CDR3 is 15 residues long. The CDR3 DNA is TGTGCCAGCAGCCTCACTACAGGGGGAGGTCAGCCCCAGCATTTT. It specifies CASSLTTGGGQPQHF.

This clone has just a few counts. V gene TRBV4-1 combines with J gene TRBJ1-6, with no clear D. Germline CDR1 and CDR2: MGHRA and YSYEKL. The CDR3 loop spans 15 amino acids. The V gene lost 0 bases and the J gene lost 9 bases, with 12 bases spanning the gap. The CDR3: CASSQDGSLGSPLHF. The CDR3 nucleotides read TGCGCCAGCAGCCAAGATGGCAGTTTAGGTTCACCCCTCCACTTT.

The chain links TRBV29-1 to TRBJ2-7, with D tentatively TRBD1 or TRBD2 (7 bases each). V gave up 3 bases and J gave up 3 bases, with 15 bases separating them. The length of the CDR3 is 14 residues. Germline V CDR1 and CDR2: SQVTM, ANQGSEA. The CDR3 loop reads CSVDWPGGVYEQYF. The CDR3 DNA is TGCAGCGTTGACTGGCCAGGGGGGGTCTACGAGCAGTACTTC.

This clone was recorded only once. Because the CDR3 is missing its conserved closing phenylalanine or tryptophan, this is likely a read error. The chain recombines TRBV7-6 with TRBJ2-7; D is possibly TRBD1 (5 bases). This CDR3 contains 12 residues. Germline CDR1 reads SGHVS; CDR2 reads FNYEAQ. Trimming removed 5 bases from V and 3 bases from J, with 8 bases in between. The CDR3 bases are TGTGCCAGCAGCCCTACAGGCTACGAGCAGTACCTC. This translates into CASSPTGYEQYL.

The chain uses TRBV13 and TRBJ1-2; D is perhaps TRBD1 (5 bases). V was clipped by 5 bases and J by 10 bases, with 20 bases between them. The length of the CDR3 is 14 residues. CDR1 PRHDT and CDR2 FYEKMQ come from the germline V gene (reference sequence). The CDR3 protein is CASSPRGGVQDYTF. CDR3 nucleotide sequence: TGTGCCAGCAGCCCCCGCGGGGGAGTCCAGGACTACACCTTC.

The sample holds one count of this clone. This chain links TRBV4-2 with TRBJ2-1; 7 nucleotides line up with TRBD2. V trimming: 1 base; J trimming: 6 bases; junction bases outside the gene matches: 6. The germline gives CDR1 LGHNA, CDR2 YNFKEQ. This CDR3 spans 15 amino acids. Here the CDR3 reads CASSQVLAESNEQFF. The CDR3 DNA reads as TGTGCCAGCAGCCAAGTTCTAGCGGAAAGCAATGAGCAGTTCTTC.

The J gene is TRBJ2-1, the V gene TRBV6-5, with D possibly being TRBD1 (5 bases). V dropped 8 bases and J dropped 8 bases, with 16 bases sitting between them. The CDR3 has 13 amino acids. Germline CDR1 and CDR2: MNHEY and SVGAGI. CDR3 amino acids: CASGQNSEYEQFF. The CDR3 DNA is TGTGCCAGCGGACAAAACTCCGAGTATGAGCAGTTCTTC.

The chain is built from TRBV7-9 and TRBJ2-1; no firm D call. Trimming removed 6 bases at V and 10 bases at J, with 7 bases between. Germline V gene sequence: CDR1 SEHNR, CDR2 FQNEAQ (reference sequence). The CDR3 sequence is 10 residues long. CDR3 coding DNA: TGTGCCAGCAGTTTTGGAGAGCAGTTCTTC. Residues: CASSFGEQFF.

This chain uses TRBV18 with TRBJ2-1; D is possibly TRBD2 (6 bases). The germline V and J ends were trimmed by 3 bases and 6 bases, with 24 bases remaining between them. CDR3 size: 18 residues. The germline CDR1 and CDR2 sequences are KGHSH and LQKENI. CDR3 coding DNA: TGTGCCAGCTCACCCCCAGGCACCTCTTTTGGAGGGCCCAATGAGCAGTTCTTC. This codes for CASSPPGTSFGGPNEQFF.

This clone was observed a few times. Other DNA sequences within the sample encode an identical CDR3. The chain links TRBV27 to TRBJ2-7; D remains ambiguous. This CDR3 contains 13 residues. Trimming cost V 3 bases and J 3 bases, with 9 bases left between them. Per germline, CDR1 MNHEY and CDR2 SMNVEV (reference sequence). The CDR3 DNA is TGTGCCAGCAGTTTCACGGGCCTCTACGAGCAGTACTTC. This encodes CASSFTGLYEQYF.

The V and J genes are TRBV4-3 and TRBJ1-4; TRBD1 is a possible D gene (5 bases). Germline V CDR1 and CDR2: LGHNA, YSLEER. V lost 1 base to trimming and J lost 8 bases, with 14 bases between them. The CDR3 totals 15 residues. DNA of the CDR3: TGCGCCAGCAGCCAAGGACAGAGCCGTCGGGAAAAACTGTTTTTT. This sequence encodes CASSQGQSRREKLFF.

This chain links TRBV6-5 with TRBJ1-2; D is ambiguous. This CDR3 has 11 residues. With 7 bases removed from V and 4 bases from J, the gap between germline ends came to 7 bases. Germline V gene sequence: CDR1 MNHEY, CDR2 SVGAGI. CDR3 bases: TGTGCCAGCAAAAACAGCTATGGCTACACCTTC. Translated, it gives CASKNSYGYTF.

The chain couples TRBV7-9 to TRBJ2-3; TRBD1 aligns across 8 bases. With V trimmed by 4 bases and J by 3 bases, 9 bases remained unmatched. The CDR3 covers 16 residues. The V gene's germline CDR1 is SEHNR and CDR2 FQNEAQ (reference sequence). In DNA, the CDR3 is TGTGCCAGCAGCTCCCTCGGGACAGGAACAACAGATACGCAGTATTTT. It codes for CASSSLGTGTTDTQYF.

This clone was counted between two and nine times. V gene TRBV6-5 combines with J gene TRBJ1-6, with D perhaps TRBD1 (6 bases). The V gene lost 2 bases and the J gene lost 8 bases, with 7 bases spanning the gap. CDR1 and CDR2 (germline): MNHEY, SVGAGI. The CDR3 runs to 13 residues. CDR3 in DNA: TGTGCCAGCAGTTACAACAGGGATTCACCCCTCCACTTT. As protein: CASSYNRDSPLHF.

This clone turned up a few times. The chain uses TRBV27 and TRBJ1-5; weak D call: TRBD1 (5 bases). V lost 3 bases and J 1 base, leaving 10 bases between the germline ends. The CDR3 runs to 15 residues. Germline CDR1 reads MNHEY; CDR2 reads SMNVEV (reference sequence). The CDR3: CASSLDWGSNQPQHF. CDR3 in DNA: TGTGCCAGCAGTTTGGATTGGGGGAGCAATCAGCCCCAGCATTTT.